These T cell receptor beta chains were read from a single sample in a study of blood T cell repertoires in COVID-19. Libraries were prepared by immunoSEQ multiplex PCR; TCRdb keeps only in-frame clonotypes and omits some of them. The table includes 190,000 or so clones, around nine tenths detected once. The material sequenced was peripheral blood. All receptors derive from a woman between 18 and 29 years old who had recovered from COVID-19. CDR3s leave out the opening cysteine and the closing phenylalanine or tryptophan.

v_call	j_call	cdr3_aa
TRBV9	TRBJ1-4	ASSVAGQSYEKLF
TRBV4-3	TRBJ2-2	ASSQESRANTGELF
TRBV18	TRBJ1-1	ASSRQAVSNTEAF
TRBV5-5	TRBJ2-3	ASSPRGGQSDTQY
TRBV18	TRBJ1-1	ASSPDMNTEAF
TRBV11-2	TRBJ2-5	ASSLGRGGGSQETQY
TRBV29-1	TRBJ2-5	SVEGDRGKTQY
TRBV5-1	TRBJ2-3	ASSSGQGIDTQY
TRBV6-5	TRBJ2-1	ASSPDSLNEQF
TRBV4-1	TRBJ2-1	ASSLRAGGPVGEQF
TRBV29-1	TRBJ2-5	SVRWGGEAQY
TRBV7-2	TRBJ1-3	ASSLAGHGASSGNTIY
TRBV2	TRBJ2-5	ASRGQGKGETQY